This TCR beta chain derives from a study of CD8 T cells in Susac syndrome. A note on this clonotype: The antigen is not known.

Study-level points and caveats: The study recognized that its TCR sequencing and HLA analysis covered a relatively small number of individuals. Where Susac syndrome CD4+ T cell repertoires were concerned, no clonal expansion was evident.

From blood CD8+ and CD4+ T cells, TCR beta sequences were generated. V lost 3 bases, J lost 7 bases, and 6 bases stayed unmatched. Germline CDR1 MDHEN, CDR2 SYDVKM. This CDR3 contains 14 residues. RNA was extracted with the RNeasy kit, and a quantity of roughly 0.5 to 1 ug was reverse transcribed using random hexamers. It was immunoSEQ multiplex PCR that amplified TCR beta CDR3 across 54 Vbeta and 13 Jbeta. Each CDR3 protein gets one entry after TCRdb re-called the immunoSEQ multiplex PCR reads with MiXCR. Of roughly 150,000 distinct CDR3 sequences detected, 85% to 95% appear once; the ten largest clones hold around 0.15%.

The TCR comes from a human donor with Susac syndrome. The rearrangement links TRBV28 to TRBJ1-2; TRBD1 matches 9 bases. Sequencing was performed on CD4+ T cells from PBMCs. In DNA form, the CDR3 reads TGTGCCAGCAGTTTGCTACAGGGGGCGGGTGGCTACACCTTC. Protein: CASSLLQGAGGYTF.